Following are 3 T cell receptor beta chains from one sample sequenced in a study of T cells in localized non-small cell lung cancer. Here immunoSEQ multiplex PCR was the method, and the copy in TCRdb shows in-frame clones only, minus some. The sample lists a few thousand clones; about 35% were seen once. This sample comprised lung tumor tissue, obtained before any cancer treatment. The receptors originated from a female donor aged 60 or older with stage I lung adenocarcinoma.

The chain carries TRBV18 and TRBJ2-1, with D unresolved. The CDR3 contains 16 residues. Looked up from germline, CDR1 is KGHSH and CDR2 is LQKENI. Trimming took off 0 bases at V and 5 bases at J, with 14 bases between the two ends. The CDR3 nucleotides are TGTGCCAGCTCACCACCGGCCTGGGTCCGGGACAATGAGCAGTTCTTC. Its translation is CASSPPAWVRDNEQFF.

The chain recombines TRBV11-3 with TRBJ2-3, with unresolved D. The germline V gene encodes CDR1 SGHNT and CDR2 YENEEA. V was trimmed by 4 bases and J by 1 base, leaving 9 bases between them. There are 14 residues in the CDR3. CDR3 sequence (DNA): TGTGCCAGCAGCTCGGGCCCTCGCACAGATACGCAGTATTTT. The encoded protein is CASSSGPRTDTQYF.

This clone was found once. The chain couples TRBV18 to TRBJ1-3; 10 bases match TRBD1. Germline V lookup: CDR1 KGHSH, CDR2 LQKENI. J gave up 7 bases and V 4 bases, and 7 bases lay outside the gene matches. The CDR3 sequence is 15 residues long. The CDR3: CASSLQTGGANTIYF. CDR3 coding DNA: TGTGCCAGCTCACTTCAGACAGGGGGCGCGAACACCATATATTTT. The entire variable domain, with the rest obtained from reference TRBV18 and TRBJ1-3, is as follows: NAGVMQNPRHLVRRRGQEARLRCSPMKGHSHVYWYRQLPEEGLKFMVYLQKENIIDESGMPKERFSAEFPKEGPSILRIQQVVRGDSAAYFCASSLQTGGANTIYFGEGSWLTVV.